Below, 26 T cell receptor beta chains from the same sample are listed, as sequenced in a study of early T cells in non-severe SARS-CoV-2 infection. TCRdb reanalysed the 5' RACE reads using MiXCR and keeps one entry per CDR3 protein. In the table there are more than 65,000 distinct CDR3 sequences, approximately 12% of which are singletons. Sequencing was carried out using whole blood. The receptors here all came from an adult who was a healthcare worker with PCR-confirmed SARS-CoV-2 infection or an uninfected control (not recorded which).

The chain's CDR3 is CASSYREETANTQYF. Here the CDR3 DNA reads TGTGCCAGCAGCTACCGCGAGGAGACTGCGAATACGCAGTATTTT. V and J are TRBV4-2 and TRBJ2-3; D remains unclear. From germline, CDR1 is LGHNA and CDR2 YNFKEQ. CDR3 length: 15 residues. V lost 5 bases and J lost 7, with 19 bases in between.

The genes are TRBV2 and TRBJ2-7; the D gene is possibly TRBD1 (7 bases). Trimming stripped 6 bases from V and 6 bases from J, with 21 bases between. The CDR3 has 15 amino acids. Germline V gene lookup returns CDR1 SNHLY and CDR2 FYNNEI. The DNA of the CDR3 is TGTGCCAGCAGCCTAACGCGGAGGGGGCAAGGCGAGCAGTACTTC. It codes for CASSLTRRGQGEQYF.

The table lists this clonotype with a few counts. The chain carries TRBV6-6 and TRBJ1-5; 7 nucleotides agree with TRBD1. CDR3 length: 16 amino acids. The germline V gene has CDR1 MNHNY and CDR2 SVGAGI (reference sequence). V was pared by 7 bases and J by 6 bases, with 15 bases of the junction left unmatched. The CDR3 DNA is TGTGCCAGCAATCCTACGACAGGGATTTCTGGTCAGCCCCAGCATTTT. Translated, it gives CASNPTTGISGQPQHF.

This clonotype was recorded many times. The CDR3 coding sequence is TGTGCCAGCAGCGTAGCGCGCAACACAGATACGCAGTATTTT. Translated: CASSVARNTDTQYF. The J gene is TRBJ2-3, the V gene TRBV9; D unresolved. The germline V gene encodes CDR1 SGDLS and CDR2 YYNGEE. This CDR3 spans 14 amino acids. Trimming took off 0 bases at V and 2 bases at J, with 7 bases between the two ends.

The rearrangement uses TRBV15 and TRBJ1-4; D remains ambiguous. There are 17 residues in the CDR3. V lost 0 bases and J 0 bases, leaving 11 bases between the germline ends. Germline CDR1 is LNHNV and CDR2 is YYDKDF (reference sequence). The CDR3 region has the DNA TGTGCCACCAGCAGAGACATCGACGCGGCAACTAATGAAAAACTGTTTTTT. This translates into CATSRDIDAATNEKLFF.

This clonotype was seen ten or more times. The DNA for the CDR3 is TGTGCCAGCAGTGTGGGGCGGGGGAACACCGGGGAGCTGTTTTTT. Translating it yields CASSVGRGNTGELFF. This sequence joins TRBV2 and TRBJ2-2; TRBD2 is a possible D gene (6 bases). The CDR3 has 15 residues. CDR1 SNHLY and CDR2 FYNNEI come from the germline V gene. The V gene lost 4 bases and the J gene lost 1 base, with 10 bases spanning the gap.

This clonotype was seen at least ten times. The V call is TRBV20-1, the J call TRBJ2-3; the D gene is possibly TRBD1 (6 bases). Trimming stripped 0 bases from V and 3 bases from J, with 16 bases between. This CDR3 contains 16 residues. The V gene's germline CDR1 is DFQATT and CDR2 SNEGSKA (reference sequence). The CDR3 loop is CSARDEGQGSTDTQYF. Here the CDR3 DNA reads TGCAGTGCTAGAGATGAAGGTCAGGGGTCGACAGATACGCAGTATTTT.

The gene calls are TRBV4-1 and TRBJ2-7, with 10 bases lining up with TRBD1. Germline loops: CDR1 MGHRA, CDR2 YSYEKL. CDR3 length: 15 amino acids. The trim removed 3 bases at V and 5 bases at J, leaving 7 bases unmatched. DNA for the CDR3: TGCGCCAGCAGCCATACAGGACAGGGGGTCGACGAGCAGTACTTC. Its translation: CASSHTGQGVDEQYF.

This clonotype was observed a handful of times. The chain is built from TRBV5-1 and TRBJ2-5; D is ambiguous. V gave up 4 bases and J gave up 0 bases, with 10 bases separating them. Germline CDR1 reads SGHRS; CDR2 reads YFSETQ. The CDR3 is made up of 14 amino acids. CDR3 DNA: TGCGCCAGCAGCCCTCCCCCCCACCAAGAGACCCAGTACTTC. It encodes CASSPPPHQETQYF.

The CDR3 DNA reads as TGTGCCAGCAGCCCCCGGGACAGGGGTGGGGGCACAGATACGCAGTATTTT. This codes for CASSPRDRGGGTDTQYF. This rearrangement joins TRBV7-8 to TRBJ2-3, with 10 bases matching TRBD1. The CDR3 has 17 amino acids. Per the germline V gene, CDR1 is SGHVS and CDR2 is FQNEAQ. Germline trimming cut 5 bases from V and 1 base from J; bases unmatched to any gene: 9.

This clonotype was seen at least ten times. This chain links TRBV28 with TRBJ2-5; maybe TRBD1 (5 bases). From germline, CDR1 is MDHEN and CDR2 SYDVKM. V was cut by 6 bases and J by 5 bases, with 16 bases left in between. This CDR3 is 14 amino acids long. CDR3: CASRTDTPRETQYF. CDR3 in DNA: TGTGCCAGCAGAACGGACACCCCCAGGGAGACCCAGTACTTC.

In this sample, this clonotype turned up many times. The chain has TRBV27 and TRBJ1-5; D not resolved. This CDR3 region has 16 residues. Germline V gene data show CDR1 as MNHEY and CDR2 as SMNVEV (reference sequence). The V and J ends lost 2 bases and 0 bases respectively, with 11 bases between them. CDR3 sequence: CASSLSGTYSNQPQHF. The CDR3 coding sequence is TGTGCCAGCAGTTTAAGTGGAACCTATAGCAATCAGCCCCAGCATTTT.

The rearrangement joins TRBV7-9 to TRBJ1-2; D unclear. The CDR3 sequence is 16 residues long. V was pared by 5 bases and J by 2 bases, with 18 bases between. CDR1 SEHNR and CDR2 FQNEAQ come from the germline V gene (reference sequence). CDR3 nucleotide sequence: TGTGCCAGCAGCCCCTTGGATGAGGGATCCAACTATGGCTACACCTTC. Protein: CASSPLDEGSNYGYTF.

This clonotype has a count of ten or more. The chain couples TRBV18 to TRBJ2-7; D assignment may be TRBD1 or TRBD2 (5 bases each). The germline V and J ends were trimmed by 4 bases and 6 bases, with 16 bases remaining between them. Germline assignment: CDR1 KGHSH and CDR2 LQKENI. The length of the CDR3 is 14 residues. CDR3 residues: CASSLGTAWGEQYF. The DNA of the CDR3 is TGTGCCAGCTCACTAGGGACGGCTTGGGGCGAGCAGTACTTC.

This clonotype has a count of ten or more. This chain uses TRBV5-1 with TRBJ2-7, with D maybe TRBD1 (6 bases). Trimming removed 4 bases at V and 5 bases at J, with 13 bases between. The CDR3 extends over 13 amino acids. Germline V gene data show CDR1 as SGHRS and CDR2 as YFSETQ. Here the CDR3 DNA reads TGCGCCAGCAGCCCACAACAGGGTCACGAGCAGTACTTC. Amino acids: CASSPQQGHEQYF.

The V and J genes are TRBV19 and TRBJ2-2; D gene unclear. Germline-derived CDR1 and CDR2 are LNHDA and SQIVND (reference sequence). The length of the CDR3 is 14 residues. V dropped 0 bases and J dropped 4 bases, with 6 bases sitting between them. The CDR3 coding sequence is TGTGCCAGTAGTATAGAGCCAGCCACCGGGGAGCTGTTTTTT. Protein: CASSIEPATGELFF.

This clonotype appeared many times. The chain carries TRBV10-1 and TRBJ2-3, with 8 bases fitting TRBD2. This CDR3 has 15 residues. With 2 bases clipped from V and 6 bases from J, the junction kept 7 bases outside the gene matches. Germline V CDR1 and CDR2: WNHNN, SYGVQD (reference sequence). The CDR3 reads CASSESGRPQDTQYF. The DNA of the CDR3 is TGCGCCAGCAGTGAGAGCGGGAGACCCCAGGATACGCAGTATTTT.

This clonotype was seen ten or more times. V gene TRBV20-1 combines with J gene TRBJ1-5, with no clear D. The CDR3 totals 11 residues. The V gene lost 1 base and the J gene lost 6 bases, with 4 bases spanning the gap. Germline lookup yields CDR1 DFQATT and CDR2 SNEGSKA (reference sequence). The CDR3 region has the DNA TGCAGTGCTAGAGTGGGTCAGCCCCAGCATTTT. This sequence encodes CSARVGQPQHF.

J is TRBJ1-3 and V is TRBV20-1; weak D call: TRBD1 (5 bases). Deletions cut 0 bases from V and 2 bases from J, with 11 bases between. CDR3 length: 15 residues. CDR1 DFQATT and CDR2 SNEGSKA come from the germline V gene (reference sequence). The CDR3 here is CSARDFGAAGNTIYF. Written as DNA, the CDR3 is TGCAGTGCTAGAGATTTCGGGGCAGCTGGAAACACCATATATTTT.

This sequence joins TRBV6-5 and TRBJ2-7, with 11 nucleotides matching TRBD1. Per the germline V gene, CDR1 is MNHEY and CDR2 is SVGAGI. The J segment lost 7 bases and the V segment lost 0 bases, leaving 14 bases of the junction unmatched. This CDR3 is built from 18 residues. The CDR3 bases are TGTGCCAGCAGTTACTCGTGGTCCCCCGGACAGGGGGCTTGGGAGCAGTACTTC. Its translation is CASSYSWSPGQGAWEQYF.

The rearrangement links TRBV5-6 to TRBJ1-1; D call uncertain. The germline gives CDR1 SGHDT, CDR2 YYEEEE. This CDR3 is built from 13 residues. Trimming removed 4 bases from V and 7 bases from J, with 14 bases in between. CDR3 nucleotides: TGTGCCAGCAGCACCCCCAACGTTGGTGAAGCTTTCTTT. It translates to CASSTPNVGEAFF.

The chain recombines TRBV10-3 with TRBJ2-6; D perhaps matches TRBD2 (5 bases). Germline-derived CDR1 and CDR2 are ENHRY and SYGVKD. The V end was cut by 0 bases, the J end by 6 bases, with 9 bases between. This CDR3 has 15 amino acids. The CDR3 coding sequence is TGTGCCATCAGTGAGTCGACTACAGCGGCCAACGTCCTGACTTTC. Amino acids: CAISESTTAANVLTF.

This clonotype was counted many times. This chain links TRBV7-3 with TRBJ2-3; either TRBD1 or TRBD2 may fit D (7 bases each). The CDR3 totals 16 residues. Deletions cut 0 bases from V and 1 base from J, with 11 bases between. The germline CDR1 and CDR2 sequences are SGHTA and FQGTGA. The CDR3 sequence: CASSLTPGGGTDTQYF. The CDR3 DNA sequence: TGTGCCAGCAGCTTAACTCCAGGGGGGGGCACAGATACGCAGTATTTT.

This chain links TRBV20-1 with TRBJ2-3; 8 nucleotides align to TRBD2. V trimming: 2 bases; J trimming: 3 bases; junction bases outside the gene matches: 10. CDR1 is DFQATT and CDR2 is SNEGSKA in the germline V gene (reference sequence). The CDR3 length is 16 residues. CDR3 amino acids: CSARPTGTRLTDTQYF. Here the CDR3 DNA reads TGCAGTGCTAGACCAACAGGGACTAGGTTGACAGATACGCAGTATTTT.

V is TRBV12-3 or TRBV12-4 and J is TRBJ1-3, with 10 bases identical to TRBD1. CDR3 length: 14 amino acids. Germline trimming cut 5 bases from V and 4 bases from J; bases unmatched to any gene: 2. The CDR3 is CASSGDRGGNTIYF. CDR3 DNA: TGTGCCAGCAGTGGGGACAGGGGAGGAAACACCATATATTTT.

The rearrangement uses TRBV28 and TRBJ2-4; maybe TRBD2 (7 bases). Germline lookup yields CDR1 MDHEN and CDR2 SYDVKM. V lost 6 bases to trimming and J lost 6 bases, with 15 bases between them. This CDR3 is 14 amino acids long. The CDR3, as DNA: TGTGCCAGCAGGGTCGGGGGGCTGAGAAACATTCAGTACTTC. Translating it yields CASRVGGLRNIQYF.